The entry below gives a single TCR beta chain sequence along with its context. What it binds is unknown. Sequenced by immunoSEQ multiplex PCR; TCRdb stores in-frame clones only, minus some. The sample carries tens of thousands of clones, around 68% recorded once. These data belong to a study of cytotoxic CD8 clonotypes in ibrutinib-treated CLL. Study-level background: Responses: approximately 25 partial, 2 complete; after median approximately 70 months, approximately 14 stayed remitted, around twelve progressed. There were, on average, over 250,000 productive templates and over 80,000 productive rearrangements per sample. Regarding the study as a whole: The public clonotypes identified were infrequent and showed contraction or stability on treatment. Clonality was higher at baseline than in age-matched healthy donors and tracked circulating CD8+ T-cell counts.

V was pared by 1 base and J by 4 bases, with 4 bases of the junction left unmatched. The CDR3 extends over 16 amino acids. Germline CDR1 LNHNV, CDR2 YYDKDF (reference sequence). The chain employs TRBV15 and TRBJ2-3, with 11 bases lining up with TRBD2. Sample: PBMCs, taken before ibrutinib treatment. This clonotype was sampled from a human donor with chronic lymphocytic leukemia. The CDR3 DNA reads TGTGCCACCAGCAGAGGACTAGCGGGGACCGCAGATACGCAGTATTTT. Translation: CATSRGLAGTADTQYF.